Sequencing of this T cell receptor (beta chain) was carried out in a study of T cell responses to AZD1222 COVID-19 vaccine. Method: immunoSEQ multiplex PCR; TCRdb's copy keeps in-frame clones and lacks some. The data show 60,000 to 100,000 clones, with about nine tenths seen just once and roughly 24% held by the top ten. CDR3 length: 12 residues. Trimming took 2 bases from V and 5 from J; bases not matched to a gene: 3. Germline V CDR1 and CDR2: SQVTM, ANQGSEA. The rearrangement joins TRBV29-1 to TRBJ2-7, with TRBD2 matching 7 bases. The receptor was isolated from an adult in good health. Sequenced material: peripheral blood, taken on day 0 of AZD1222 vaccination. Written as DNA, the CDR3 is TGCAGCGTTGAACAGGGAGGGCACGAGCAGTACTTC. It yields the protein CSVEQGGHEQYF.